The rows below give T cell receptor beta chains drawn from one sample of a study of Ad26.COV2.S vaccination and SARS-CoV-2 variants. Assay: immunoSEQ multiplex PCR; the TCRdb copy retains only in-frame clones and omits some. The sample shows roughly 300,000 clones, roughly 90% of them seen only once. This specimen consisted of peripheral blood, obtained in a trial of Ad26.COV2.S vaccine versus placebo. The receptors come from a person between 18 and 59 years old who received the Ad26.COV2.S COVID-19 vaccine or a placebo. CDR3s include the opening cysteine and the closing phenylalanine or tryptophan. The order of the fields is J gene, V gene, D gene, clone size, CDR3 protein, CDR3 DNA. D genes are given only for firm matches. Only part of the rows carry a size: once, few, many, or a class if the clone is expanded.

>TRBJ1-4|TRBV7-5|.|.
CVRRLGQDPTNEKLFF
TGTGTCAGAAGACTTGGGCAGGACCCAACTAATGAAAAACTGTTTTTT
>TRBJ1-5|TRBV19|TRBD1|few
CASKAMGQVNQPQHF
TGTGCCAGTAAGGCGATGGGACAGGTTAATCAGCCCCAGCATTTT
>TRBJ2-2|TRBV5-1|.|few
CASSSHQGRGLGELFF
TGCGCCAGCAGCTCACATCAGGGGAGAGGTCTCGGGGAGCTGTTTTTT
>TRBJ1-5|TRBV6-5|TRBD1|.
CASRGQGSGQPQHF
TGTGCCAGCAGAGGACAGGGGTCCGGACAGCCCCAGCATTTT
>TRBJ2-7|TRBV28|.|.
CASSQQGEQYF
TGTGCCAGCAGTCAACAGGGCGAGCAGTACTTC
>TRBJ2-7|TRBV4-2|.|once
CASSHSLSGQGDEQYF
TGTGCCAGCAGCCACTCACTCTCGGGTCAGGGTGACGAGCAGTACTTC
>TRBJ2-5|TRBV28|TRBD2|.
CASSSPTLAGARPETQYF
TGTGCCAGCAGTTCACCGACATTAGCGGGAGCGCGGCCCGAGACCCAGTACTTC
>TRBJ2-1|TRBV14|TRBD2|.
CASSRKLAGNYNEQFF
TGTGCCAGCAGCCGGAAACTAGCGGGGAATTACAATGAGCAGTTCTTC
>TRBJ1-1|TRBV13|.|.
CASSQANTEAFF
TGTGCCAGCAGTCAGGCGAACACTGAAGCTTTCTTT
>TRBJ1-4|TRBV2|TRBD1|.
CASRAQGAVNEKLFF
TGTGCCAGCAGGGCGCAGGGGGCTGTTAATGAAAAACTGTTTTTT
>TRBJ2-2|TRBV7-3|TRBD1|.
CASSITLTGGTGELFF
TGTGCCAGCAGCATTACATTGACAGGGGGAACCGGGGAGCTGTTTTTT
>TRBJ1-5|TRBV6-5|TRBD1|.
CASQDRGPRGPQHF
TGTGCCAGCCAGGACAGGGGCCCGCGGGGTCCCCAGCATTTT
>TRBJ2-7|TRBV3-1/TRBV3-2|.|.
CASSQDSASYEQYF
TGTGCCAGCAGCCAAGATTCCGCCTCCTACGAGCAGTACTTC
>TRBJ1-2|TRBV5-4|.|.
CASSFSGQAYGYTF
TGTGCCAGCAGCTTCTCGGGTCAGGCCTATGGCTACACCTTC